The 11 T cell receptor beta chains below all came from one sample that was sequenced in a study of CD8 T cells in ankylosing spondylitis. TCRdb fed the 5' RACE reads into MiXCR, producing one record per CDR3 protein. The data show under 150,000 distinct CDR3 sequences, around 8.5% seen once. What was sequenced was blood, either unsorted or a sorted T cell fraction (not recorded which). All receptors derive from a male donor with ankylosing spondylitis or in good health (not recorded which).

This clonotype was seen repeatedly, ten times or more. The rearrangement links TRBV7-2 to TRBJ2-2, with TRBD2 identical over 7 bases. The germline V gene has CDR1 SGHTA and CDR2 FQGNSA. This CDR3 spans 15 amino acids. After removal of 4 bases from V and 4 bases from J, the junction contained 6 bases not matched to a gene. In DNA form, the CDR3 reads TGTGCCAGCAGCTGGCCCGGGACTACCACCGGGGAGCTGTTTTTT. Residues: CASSWPGTTTGELFF. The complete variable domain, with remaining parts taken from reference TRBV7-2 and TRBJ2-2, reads GAGVSQSPSNKVTEKGKDVELRCDPISGHTALYWYRQSLGQGLEFLIYFQGNSAPDKSGLPSDRFSAERTGGSVSTLTIQRTQQEDSAVYLCASSWPGTTTGELFFGEGSRLTVL.

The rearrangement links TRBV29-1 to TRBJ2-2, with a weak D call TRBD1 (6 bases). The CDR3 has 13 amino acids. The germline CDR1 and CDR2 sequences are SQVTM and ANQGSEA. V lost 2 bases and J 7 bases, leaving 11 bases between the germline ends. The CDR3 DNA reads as TGCAGCGTTGAAATAACAGGGTACGGGGAGCTGTTTTTT. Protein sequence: CSVEITGYGELFF.

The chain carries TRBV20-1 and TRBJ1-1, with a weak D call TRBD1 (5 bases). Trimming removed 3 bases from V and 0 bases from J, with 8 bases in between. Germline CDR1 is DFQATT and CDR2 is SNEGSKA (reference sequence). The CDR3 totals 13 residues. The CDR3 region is CSASGGMNTEAFF. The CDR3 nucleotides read TGCAGTGCTAGCGGGGGAATGAACACTGAAGCTTTCTTT.

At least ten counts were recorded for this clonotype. The CDR3 DNA sequence: TGCAGTGCTAGACCCCGGACAGGGGGCAGGTACGAGCAGTACTTC. It is translated as CSARPRTGGRYEQYF. V gene TRBV20-1 combines with J gene TRBJ2-7; 11 bases fit TRBD1. V lost 2 bases, J lost 4 bases, and 7 bases stayed unmatched. CDR1 DFQATT and CDR2 SNEGSKA come from the germline V gene (reference sequence). CDR3 length: 15 amino acids.

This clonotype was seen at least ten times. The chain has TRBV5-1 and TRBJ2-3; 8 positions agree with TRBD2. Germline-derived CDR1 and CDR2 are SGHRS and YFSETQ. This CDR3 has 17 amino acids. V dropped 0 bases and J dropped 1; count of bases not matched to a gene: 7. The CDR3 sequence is CASSLDPAGAGTDTQYF. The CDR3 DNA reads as TGCGCCAGCAGCTTGGATCCAGCGGGGGCAGGCACAGATACGCAGTATTTT. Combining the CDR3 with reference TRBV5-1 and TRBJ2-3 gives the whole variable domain KAGVTQTPRYLIKTRGQQVTLSCSPISGHRSVSWYQQTPGQGLQFLFEYFSETQRNKGNFPGRFSGRQFSNSRSEMNVSTLELGDSALYLCASSLDPAGAGTDTQYFGPGTRLTVL.

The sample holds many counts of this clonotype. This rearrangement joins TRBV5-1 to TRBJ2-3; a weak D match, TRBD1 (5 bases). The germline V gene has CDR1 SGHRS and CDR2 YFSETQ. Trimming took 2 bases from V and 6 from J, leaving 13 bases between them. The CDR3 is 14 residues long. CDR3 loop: CASSLRQLLDTQYF. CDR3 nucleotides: TGCGCCAGCAGCTTACGACAGCTATTGGATACGCAGTATTTT.

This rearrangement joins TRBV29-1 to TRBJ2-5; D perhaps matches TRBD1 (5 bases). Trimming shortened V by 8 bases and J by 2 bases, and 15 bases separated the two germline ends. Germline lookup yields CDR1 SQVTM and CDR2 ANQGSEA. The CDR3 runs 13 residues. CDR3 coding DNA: TGCAGCCCCCGACTGGCAGGGCAAGAGACCCAGTACTTC. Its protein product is CSPRLAGQETQYF.

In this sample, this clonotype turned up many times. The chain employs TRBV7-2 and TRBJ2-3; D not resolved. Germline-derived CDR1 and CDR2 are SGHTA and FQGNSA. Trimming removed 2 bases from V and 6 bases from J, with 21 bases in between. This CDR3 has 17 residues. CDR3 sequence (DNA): TGTGCCAGCAGCTTAAGTCATTCGAGGTCCTTTCCTGATACGCAGTATTTT. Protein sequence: CASSLSHSRSFPDTQYF.

CDR3 sequence: CASSLGGNNYGYTF. The CDR3 nucleotides read TGCGCCAGCAGCTTGGGGGGGAATAACTATGGCTACACCTTC. The chain recombines TRBV5-1 with TRBJ1-2, with D possibly TRBD1 on 5 matching bases. The CDR3 totals 14 residues. Per germline, CDR1 SGHRS and CDR2 YFSETQ. Deletions cut 0 bases from V and 1 base from J, with 7 bases between.

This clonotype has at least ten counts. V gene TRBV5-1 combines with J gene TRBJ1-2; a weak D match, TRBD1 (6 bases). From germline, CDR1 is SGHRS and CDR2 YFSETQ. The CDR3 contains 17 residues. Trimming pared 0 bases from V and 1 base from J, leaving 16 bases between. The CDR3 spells CASSLVPPPGDNYGYTF. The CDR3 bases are TGCGCCAGCAGCTTGGTTCCCCCGCCAGGGGATAACTATGGCTACACCTTC. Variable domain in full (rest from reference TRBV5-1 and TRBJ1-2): KAGVTQTPRYLIKTRGQQVTLSCSPISGHRSVSWYQQTPGQGLQFLFEYFSETQRNKGNFPGRFSGRQFSNSRSEMNVSTLELGDSALYLCASSLVPPPGDNYGYTFGSGTRLTVV.

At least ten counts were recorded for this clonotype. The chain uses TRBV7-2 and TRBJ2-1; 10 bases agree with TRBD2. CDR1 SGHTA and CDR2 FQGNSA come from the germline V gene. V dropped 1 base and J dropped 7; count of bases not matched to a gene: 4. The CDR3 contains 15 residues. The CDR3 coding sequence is TGTGCCAGCAGCTTAGGTACTAGCGGGGATAATGAGCAGTTCTTC. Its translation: CASSLGTSGDNEQFF. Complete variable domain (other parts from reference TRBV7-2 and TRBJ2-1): GAGVSQSPSNKVTEKGKDVELRCDPISGHTALYWYRQSLGQGLEFLIYFQGNSAPDKSGLPSDRFSAERTGGSVSTLTIQRTQQEDSAVYLCASSLGTSGDNEQFFGPGTRLTVL.